This section outlines one T cell receptor (beta chain) sequence together with its context. It has no known antigen specificity. Per-nucleotide qualities are absent, and no much larger clonotype sits a single base away. The run used an Illumina NovaSeq 6000. TCRalpha and TCRbeta cDNA libraries were built by 5'RACE with constant-segment primers, adding sample barcodes and unique molecular identifiers. Trizol reagent was used to extract RNA from every sample. Amplification of the libraries took two PCR steps, and the second step added a second sample barcode plus Illumina TruSeq adapters. Libraries were sequenced on an Illumina NovaSeq with 2 x 150 bp paired-end reads. In the original analysis: With migec v1.2.7, reads were demultiplexed and then collapsed into UMI-guided consensus sequences. Using mixcr v2.1.11, UMI consensuses were aligned to TRA and TRB V and J templates and then assembled into clonotypes. A clonotype was counted as expanded or contracted only when both edgeR and NoisET called the clonotype significant, with the noise models trained on biological replicates. For edgeR calls, a false discovery rate-adjusted p below 0.01 and a log2 fold-change threshold of 1 were applied. As an exploratory analysis of dynamics, max-normalized trajectories of the 1000 most abundant clonotypes were examined with PCA combined with hierarchical clustering. The CD4 or CD8 phenotype of responding clones was assigned using the separately sequenced CD4+ and CD8+ repertoires. Through fastp at Q25 and MiXCR, TCRdb rebuilt clones from the public reads, retaining in-frame beta chains. Each CDR3 protein appears once, grouped with its most common genes and DNA. Clone size and V and J calls follow TCRdb, not the original study. This sample lists more than 350,000 distinct CDR3 sequences; roughly 21% were detected once. In total, the top ten clones hold approximately 12% of the sample.

This specimen belongs to a study of T-cell memory formation after mild COVID-19 (dated by TCRdb to the early 2020s). About the investigation overall: Most TCR sequence clusters were specific to one of the two donors. Longitudinal TCRalpha and TCRbeta repertoire sequencing tracked T-cell clones expanding and contracting after mild COVID-19 in two donors. Two young, previously healthy adult volunteers, one female and one male, were included in the cohort.

Ficoll-Paque density gradient centrifugation was used to isolate PBMCs. The CDR3 numbers 13 residues from cysteine through phenylalanine. The CDR3 DNA has 39 bases and is translated from base 1. CDR1 and CDR2, looked up from the germline V gene, are SGDLS and YYNGEE. At the junction V is shortened by 5 bases and J by 3 bases, with 8 bases in between. Results the study describes overall, beyond this receptor: Only two mild cases were covered by the study, and larger cohorts that include severe cases with pre-infection samples were considered necessary. Some responding clones were detected in pre-infection memory, suggesting pre-existing cross-reactive memory T cells joined the SARS-CoV-2 response. Contracting CD4+ clones were found mainly in CM and EM memory subsets, while CD8+ clones were enriched in EMRA. Whether the second-wave clones peaking on day 37 were SARS-CoV-2 specific was not confirmed. Clones that contracted from day 15 to 85 showed balanced CD4/CD8 phenotypes, whereas a second wave of clones that expanded from day 15 to 37 leaned towards CD4+.

The material sequenced was PBMCs or a T cell subset sorted from them (not recorded which). The receptor comes from an adult woman who had mild COVID-19 (a few samples of this study predate the infection). The sample titles of this study are shuffled in the database, so cell type and time point are left out; the donor was told from shared clones. This sequence uses TRBV9 and TRBJ2-2, with the D gene call left open. The CDR3: CASSADDTGELFF. The DNA reads TGTGCCAGCAGTGCAGATGACACCGGGGAGCTGTTTTTT.